This T cell receptor (beta chain) is from a study of T cells in Graves' hyperthyroidism and ophthalmopathy. From RNA transcripts, TCR beta CDR3 regions were amplified. The HTBI set primed first-round TCR CDR3 RT-PCR. TCRdb called the multiplex PCR reads again in MiXCR, with one record for every CDR3 protein. The table has about 350,000 distinct CDR3 sequences, 15% to 20% seen once. Germline CDR1 is MNHEY and CDR2 is SVGAGI. There are 14 residues in the CDR3. Trimming removed 2 bases from V and 7 bases from J; junction bases left unmatched: 7. The chain couples TRBV6-5 to TRBJ1-2; 7 nucleotides agree with TRBD1. This sequence was found in a woman in her 40s with Graves' ophthalmopathy. The sample comprised blood. CDR3 sequence reads: CASSYRGQQIGYTF. In DNA, the CDR3 is TGTGCCAGCAGTTACCGGGGACAGCAAATTGGCTACACCTTC.